This TCR beta chain was recorded in a study of naive and memory T cell subsets. Overall study findings and caveats: TCR transcript changes with activation or differentiation may affect this RNA method.

This clonotype was counted many times. Its specificity is unknown. V was clipped by 2 bases and J by 1 base, with 9 bases between them. Germline V gives CDR1 SGHRS, CDR2 YFSETQ. The CDR3 spans 14 residues. TCR cDNA received a 3' ligated oligonucleotide that carried a UMI. Input was about 1 to 1,100 ng of DNase-treated total RNA without cell sorting. Amplification of ligated cDNA took four PCR rounds with SP2 and nested alpha and beta constant primers. One entry per CDR3 protein, called by TCRdb with MiXCR from the 5' RACE reads. The data contain about 48,000 distinct CDR3 sequences, around 4.7% of them singletons.

This clonotype was sampled from a female donor in good health. The chain is built from TRBV5-1 and TRBJ2-5; a weak D match, TRBD1 (6 bases). CDR3 DNA sequence: TGCGCCAGCAGCTTAGGGACACTCCAAGAGACCCAGTACTTC. It codes for CASSLGTLQETQYF.